This T cell receptor (beta chain) was recovered during a study of cytomegalovirus exposure and HLA in healthy donors. On the study more broadly: Approximately 85 million unique TCRs from HLA-typed donors were held in an early data release.

No CMV serostatus entry exists for this donor. This clone was detected a few times. Antigen unknown. PCR amplification relied on 60 Vbeta primers (plus 13 Jbeta primers). How the authors handled the data: Approximately 12 million of around 85 million unique TCR beta chains were shared, per a later count. Using immunoSEQ multiplex PCR, the repertoire was profiled, and TCRdb retains in-frame clones only, with some absent. The DNA gave D and trimming, while V, J and clone size come from that table. The sample has about 150,000 clones; roughly three quarters are singletons. The junction had 1 base not matched to a gene; V was cut back by 6 bases and J by 3 bases. Germline V lookup: CDR1 SQVTM, CDR2 ANQGSEA. This CDR3 is 12 amino acids long. Findings and limits, study-wide: TCR beta V- and J-gene trimming, according to a later analysis, was linked to a missense DCLRE1C variant.

The TCR originated in a human donor in good health. The V call is TRBV29-1, the J call TRBJ2-4; 8 nucleotides align to TRBD1. The sample comprised PBMCs. CDR3 in amino acids: CSVGQGKNIQYF. The DNA for the CDR3 is TGCAGCGTCGGACAGGGCAAAAACATTCAGTACTTC.